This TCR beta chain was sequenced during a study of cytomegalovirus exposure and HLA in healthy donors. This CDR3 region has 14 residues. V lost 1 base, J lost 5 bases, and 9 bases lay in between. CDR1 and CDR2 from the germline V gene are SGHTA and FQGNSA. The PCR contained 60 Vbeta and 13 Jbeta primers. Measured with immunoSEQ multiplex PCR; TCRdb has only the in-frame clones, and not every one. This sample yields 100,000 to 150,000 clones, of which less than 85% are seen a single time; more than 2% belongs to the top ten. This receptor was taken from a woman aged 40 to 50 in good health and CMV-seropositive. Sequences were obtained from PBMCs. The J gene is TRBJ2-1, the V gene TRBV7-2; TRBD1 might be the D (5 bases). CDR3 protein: CASSLVAGNNEQFF. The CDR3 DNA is TGTGCCAGCAGCTTAGTTGCAGGGAACAATGAGCAGTTCTTC.